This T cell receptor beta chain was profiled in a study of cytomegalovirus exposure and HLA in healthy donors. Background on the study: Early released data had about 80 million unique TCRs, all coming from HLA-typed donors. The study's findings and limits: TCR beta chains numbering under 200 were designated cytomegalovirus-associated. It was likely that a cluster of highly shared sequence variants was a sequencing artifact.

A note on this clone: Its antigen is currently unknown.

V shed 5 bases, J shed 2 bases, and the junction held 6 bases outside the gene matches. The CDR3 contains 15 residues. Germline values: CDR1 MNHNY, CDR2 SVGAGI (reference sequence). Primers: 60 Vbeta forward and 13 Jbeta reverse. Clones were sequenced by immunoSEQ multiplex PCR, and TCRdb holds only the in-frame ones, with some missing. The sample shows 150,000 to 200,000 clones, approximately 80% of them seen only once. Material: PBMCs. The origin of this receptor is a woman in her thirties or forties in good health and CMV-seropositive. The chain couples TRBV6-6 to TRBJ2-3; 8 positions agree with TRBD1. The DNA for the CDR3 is TGTGCCAGCAGTGAGACAGGGGCCCCCACAGATACGCAGTATTTT. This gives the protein CASSETGAPTDTQYF.